These T cell receptor beta chains were read from a single sample in a study. TCRdb reprocessed the RT-PCR reads with MiXCR, giving one entry per CDR3 protein. The data contain more than 550,000 distinct CDR3 sequences, 14% of them singletons. The specimen sequenced was memory CD4+ T cells from blood. The receptors shown here come from a female donor in good health, serving as a healthy control. Each CDR3 is given with its conserved first and last residue.

V,CDR3
TRBV3-1,CASSQDSGAAGNTIYF
TRBV3-1,CASSQEARGGETQYF
TRBV7-7,CASSFPPEGDYEQYF
TRBV7-9,CASSAGQGRDEQFF
TRBV6-5,CASIRTGLNTEAFF
TRBV20-1,CSASVGRGKNIQYF
TRBV20-1,CSAIAGAYGYTF
TRBV6-5,CASSPQGSQPQHF
TRBV6-5,CASSRSGNNYLFGAFF
TRBV10-3,CAISDILPRGTQYF
TRBV12-3/TRBV12-4,CASSFLREGVDTQYF
TRBV3-1,CASSQEGIAGVGADTQYF
TRBV20-1,CSAKGGSRGQGRGYGNYEQYF
TRBV30,CAWSVPGIPNTGELFF
TRBV7-6,CASSPRPGPDTGELFF
TRBV5-1,CATSGQGARGGRLRETQYF
TRBV18,CASSSTGRWDEQYF
TRBV2,CASSEETEYGYTF
TRBV5-1,CASTLLASVGLAGVREQFF
TRBV25-1,CASSEPWGQGKDEQFF
TRBV7-2,CASSLAGPSGGYTF
TRBV6-5,CASSYGGAGEKLFF
TRBV20-1,CSARTGGIQPQHF
TRBV28,CASSWDKLNTGELFF
TRBV4-2,CASSQQQGGIIEKLFF
TRBV7-2,CASSLGGQDSSYEQYF
TRBV6-5,CASSYDPRNSPIHF
TRBV19,CATNSGRSFSYNEQFF
TRBV24-1,CATSDFLGQPQHF
TRBV13,CASSYGTGDLTKNIQYF
TRBV28,CASSSAGQGASPQHF
TRBV13,CATQKGSSYEQYF
TRBV7-3,CASSKNTNTGELFF
TRBV15,CATSRDGRDPSYEQYF
TRBV12-3/TRBV12-4,CASSLLSGGGNQPQHF